This TCR beta chain derives from a study of cytomegalovirus exposure and HLA in healthy donors. The junction had 15 bases not matched to a gene; V was cut back by 4 bases and J by 6 bases. CDR3 length: 17 residues. The germline CDR1 and CDR2 sequences are SGDLS and YYNGEE. General study results and limits: V- and J-gene trimming of TCR beta was linked (in a later analysis) to a missense DCLRE1C variant. It was approximately 150 TCR beta chains that were listed as cytomegalovirus-associated.

Primers: 60 Vbeta forward and 13 Jbeta reverse. Per the study methods: Unique TCR beta chains totaled some 81 million in a later count, with about 11 million of them shared. The repertoire was sequenced with immunoSEQ multiplex PCR; TCRdb's copy has only in-frame clones and lacks some. V and J calls and clone size are given by that table; D and trimming were obtained from the DNA. The sample yields tens of thousands of clones, roughly two thirds seen once. Comment on this clone: Its matching antigen is unknown.

Sequencing input: PBMCs. The rearrangement links TRBV9 to TRBJ2-2; 7 nucleotides agree with TRBD2. The source of this sequence is a man aged 50 to 59 in good health and CMV-seronegative. This CDR3 reads CASSRDGGSRVSGELFF. The CDR3 DNA follows: TGTGCCAGCAGCCGAGACGGGGGGTCGCGGGTTTCCGGGGAGCTGTTTTTT. Together with reference TRBV9 and TRBJ2-2, the CDR3 gives the full variable domain: DSGVTQTPKHLITATGQRVTLRCSPRSGDLSVYWYQQSLDQGLQFLIQYYNGEERAKGNILERFSAQQFPDLHSELNLSSLELGDSALYFCASSRDGGSRVSGELFFGEGSRLTVL.